This note documents a single TCR beta chain sequence. This clone's antigen is unknown. No much larger clone is present one base from it, and per-base qualities are unavailable. From a lookup of the germline V gene, CDR1 and CDR2 are SGHNT and YENEEA. The CDR3 holds 12 amino acids from the cysteine to the phenylalanine. Only CDR3 DNA is held: 36 bases, read in frame from base 1. V is shortened by 1 base, J by 5 bases, and the region joining them spans 5 bases. This sample is drawn from a study of blood T cell repertoires in COVID-19 (dated by TCRdb to the early 2020s). Concerning the study at large: Collaborator samples came from the United States, Italy and Spain and covered acute and convalescent phases of COVID-19. The prospective study material was composed of cDNA or gDNA derived from T cells, B-cell-depleted T cells, or PBMCs. The dataset comprised deeply sampled blood TCRbeta repertoires from subjects exposed to, actively infected with, or recovered from COVID-19. The repertoires were released in a freely available public database intended as a resource for research on the immune response to SARS-CoV-2. The samples were drawn from the first 160 participants of the ongoing ImmuneRACE study and from over a thousand subjects provided by 6 global collaborators. Sample metadata almost always included a de-identified subject ID, COVID-19 status, age in years and sex. Where HLA class I and class II types were available, the types were taken from metadata supplied by the sample provider, not from assay-based typing. Broad study findings and their caveats: The amount of clinical and demographic metadata varied by source and participant and was provided uncurated.

The immunoSEQ Assay, a bias-controlled multiplex PCR, was used to amplify TCRbeta CDR3 regions from genomic DNA. The authors' analysis ran thus. The number of nucleated cells in each sample was estimated by amplification of reference gene primers within the assay. To quantify the absolute abundance of each unique TCRbeta CDR3 rearrangement, sequence reads were collapsed and filtered. For each sample, productive Simpson clonality was calculated by taking the square root of Simpson's diversity index across productive rearrangements. TCRdb provides this immuneACCESS table in a form limited to in-frame rearrangements. Some clones are lacking; in checked studies, under half of them reflect an unresolved V gene, and why the rest are absent is not known. V and J calls and clone size come straight from that table; D and trimming were deduced from the DNA. The sample profile shows over 120,000 clones; 84% of them were found once. About 9.4% of the sample comes from the top ten.

Collaborating institutions collected whole blood in K2EDTA tubes following their own protocols. For TCRbeta analysis, collaborator samples were shipped as frozen whole blood, as isolated PBMCs, or as DNA extracted from either sample type. The V gene is TRBV11-3 and the J gene is TRBJ1-1; the D gene cannot be resolved reliably. Source material: peripheral blood. The source is a man aged 60 to 75 with active or convalescent COVID-19. The DNA sequence is as follows: TGTGCCAGCAGCTTAGGACTGACTGAAGCTTTCTTT. This sequence encodes CASSLGLTEAFF. This CDR3, with the reference TRBV11-3 and TRBJ1-1 proteins standing in past its ends, gives the full variable domain EAGVVQSPRYKIIEKKQPVAFWCNPISGHNTLYWYLQNLGQGPELLIRYENEEAVDDSQLPKDRFSAERLKGVDSTLKIQPAELGDSAVYLCASSLGLTEAFFGQGTRLTVV.